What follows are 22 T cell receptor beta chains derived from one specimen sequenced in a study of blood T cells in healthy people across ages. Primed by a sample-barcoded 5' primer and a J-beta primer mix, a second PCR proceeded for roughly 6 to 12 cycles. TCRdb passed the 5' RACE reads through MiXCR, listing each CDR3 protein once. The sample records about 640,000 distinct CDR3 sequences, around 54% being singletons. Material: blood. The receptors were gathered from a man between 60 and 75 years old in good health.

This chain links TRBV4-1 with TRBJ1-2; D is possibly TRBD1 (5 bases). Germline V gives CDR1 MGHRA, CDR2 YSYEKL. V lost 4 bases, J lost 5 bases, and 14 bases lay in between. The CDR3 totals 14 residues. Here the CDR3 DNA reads TGCGCCAGCAGCCCCACCGGGGCCCGTTATGGCTACACCTTC. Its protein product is CASSPTGARYGYTF.

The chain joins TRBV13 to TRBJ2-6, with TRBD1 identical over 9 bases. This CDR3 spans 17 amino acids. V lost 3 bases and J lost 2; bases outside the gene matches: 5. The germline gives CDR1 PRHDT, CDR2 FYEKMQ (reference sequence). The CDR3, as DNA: TGTGCCAGCAGCTTGGGACAGGGATATGCTGGGGCCAACGTCCTGACTTTC. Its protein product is CASSLGQGYAGANVLTF.

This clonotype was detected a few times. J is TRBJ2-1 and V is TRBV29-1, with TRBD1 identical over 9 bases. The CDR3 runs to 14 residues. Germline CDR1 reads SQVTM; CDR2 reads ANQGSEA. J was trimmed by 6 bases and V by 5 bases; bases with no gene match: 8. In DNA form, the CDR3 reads TGCAGCGTTACATTACAGGGGGCGAGCAATGAGCAGTTCTTC. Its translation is CSVTLQGASNEQFF.

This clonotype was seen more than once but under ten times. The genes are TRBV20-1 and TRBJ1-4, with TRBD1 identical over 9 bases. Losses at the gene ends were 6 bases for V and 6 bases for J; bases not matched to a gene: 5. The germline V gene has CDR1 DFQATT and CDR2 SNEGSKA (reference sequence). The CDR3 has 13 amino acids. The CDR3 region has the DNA TGCAGTGCGATCCGGGACAGGGATGAAAAACTGTTTTTT. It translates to CSAIRDRDEKLFF.

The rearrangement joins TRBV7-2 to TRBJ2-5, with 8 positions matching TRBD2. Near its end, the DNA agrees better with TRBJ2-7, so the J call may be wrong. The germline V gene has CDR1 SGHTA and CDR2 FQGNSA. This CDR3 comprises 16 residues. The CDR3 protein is CASSSQRGGGRDEQYF. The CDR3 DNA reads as TGTGCCAGCAGCTCCCAACGCGGCGGGGGGAGAGACGAGCAGTACTTC.

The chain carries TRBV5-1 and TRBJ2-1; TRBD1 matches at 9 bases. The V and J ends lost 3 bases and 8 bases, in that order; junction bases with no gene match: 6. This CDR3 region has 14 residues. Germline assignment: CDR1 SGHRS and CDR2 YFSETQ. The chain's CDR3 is CASSSGQGVDEQFF. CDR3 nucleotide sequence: TGCGCCAGCAGCTCGGGACAGGGAGTGGATGAGCAGTTCTTC. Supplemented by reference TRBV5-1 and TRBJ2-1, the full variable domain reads KAGVTQTPRYLIKTRGQQVTLSCSPISGHRSVSWYQQTPGQGLQFLFEYFSETQRNKGNFPGRFSGRQFSNSRSEMNVSTLELGDSALYLCASSSGQGVDEQFFGPGTRLTVL.

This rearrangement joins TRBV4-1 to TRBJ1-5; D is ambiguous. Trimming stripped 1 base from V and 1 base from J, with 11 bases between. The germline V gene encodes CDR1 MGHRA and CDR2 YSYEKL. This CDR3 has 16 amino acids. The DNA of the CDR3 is TGCGCCAGCAGCCAAGCGGGGAGGACCAGCAATCAGCCCCAGCATTTT. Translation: CASSQAGRTSNQPQHF.

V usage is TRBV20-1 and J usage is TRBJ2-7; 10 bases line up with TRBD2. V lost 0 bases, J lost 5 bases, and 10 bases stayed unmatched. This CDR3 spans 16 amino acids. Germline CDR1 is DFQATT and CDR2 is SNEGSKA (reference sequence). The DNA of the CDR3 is TGCAGTGCTAGAGATATGGCGGCTAGCGGGAGCAACGAGCAGTACTTC. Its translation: CSARDMAASGSNEQYF.

In DNA form, the CDR3 reads TGTGCCACCAGTGACTTCGGACAGGGGAGGGATACGCAGTATTTT. This encodes CATSDFGQGRDTQYF. The rearrangement uses TRBV24-1 and TRBJ2-3; 9 bases map to TRBD1. V was clipped by 4 bases and J by 6 bases; unmatched bases: 7. The CDR3 is 15 amino acids. CDR1 and CDR2 (germline): KGHDR, SFDVKD.

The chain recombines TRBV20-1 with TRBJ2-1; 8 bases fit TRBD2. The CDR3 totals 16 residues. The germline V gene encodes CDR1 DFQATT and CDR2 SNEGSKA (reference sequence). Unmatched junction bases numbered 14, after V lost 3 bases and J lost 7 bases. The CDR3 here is CSARATRGGQGNEQFF. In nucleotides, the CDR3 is TGCAGTGCTAGGGCCACACGGGGGGGCCAAGGTAATGAGCAGTTCTTC.

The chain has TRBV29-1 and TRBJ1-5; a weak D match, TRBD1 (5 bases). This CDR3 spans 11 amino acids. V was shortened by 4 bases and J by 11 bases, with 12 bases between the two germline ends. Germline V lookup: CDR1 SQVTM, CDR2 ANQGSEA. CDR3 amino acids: CSVGYRGAQHF. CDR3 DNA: TGCAGCGTTGGGTACCGGGGGGCCCAGCATTTT.

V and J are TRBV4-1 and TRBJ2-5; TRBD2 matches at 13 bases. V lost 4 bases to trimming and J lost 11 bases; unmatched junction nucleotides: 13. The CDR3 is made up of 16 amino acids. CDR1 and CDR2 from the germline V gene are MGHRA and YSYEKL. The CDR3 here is CASSRVTSGGPVEQYF. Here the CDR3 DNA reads TGCGCCAGCAGCCGGGTGACTAGCGGGGGGCCGGTTGAGCAGTACTTC.

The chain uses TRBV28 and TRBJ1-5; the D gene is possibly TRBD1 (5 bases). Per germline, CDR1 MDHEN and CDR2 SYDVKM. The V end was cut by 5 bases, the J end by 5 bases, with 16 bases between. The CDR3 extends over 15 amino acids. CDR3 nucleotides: TGTGCCAGCAGTCCACGAGGGGCTGGGTATCAGCCCCAGCATTTT. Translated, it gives CASSPRGAGYQPQHF.

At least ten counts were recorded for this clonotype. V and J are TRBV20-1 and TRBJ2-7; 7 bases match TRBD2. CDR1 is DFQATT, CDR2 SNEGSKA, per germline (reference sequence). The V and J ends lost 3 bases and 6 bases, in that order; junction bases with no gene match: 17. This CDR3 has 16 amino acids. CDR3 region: CSARDPRLAETREQYF. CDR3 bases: TGCAGTGCTAGGGATCCTAGGCTAGCGGAGACGCGCGAGCAGTACTTC.

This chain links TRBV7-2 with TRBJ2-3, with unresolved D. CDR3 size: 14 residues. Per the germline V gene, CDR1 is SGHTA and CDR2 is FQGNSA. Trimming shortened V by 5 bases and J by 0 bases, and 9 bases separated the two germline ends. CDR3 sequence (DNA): TGTGCCAGCAGCCCTAGACTTAGCACAGATACGCAGTATTTT. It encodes CASSPRLSTDTQYF.

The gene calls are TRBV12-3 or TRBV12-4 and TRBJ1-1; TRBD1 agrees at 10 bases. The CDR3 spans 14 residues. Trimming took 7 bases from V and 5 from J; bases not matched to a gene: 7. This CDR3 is CASTFGTGVTEAFF. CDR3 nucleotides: TGTGCCAGCACCTTTGGGACAGGGGTGACTGAAGCTTTCTTT.

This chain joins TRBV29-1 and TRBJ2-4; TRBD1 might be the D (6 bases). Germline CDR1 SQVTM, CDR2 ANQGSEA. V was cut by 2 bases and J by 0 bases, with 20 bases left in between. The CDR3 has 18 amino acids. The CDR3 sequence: CSVESARQGILAKNIQYF. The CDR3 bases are TGCAGCGTTGAAAGCGCGAGGCAGGGGATCCTAGCCAAAAACATTCAGTACTTC. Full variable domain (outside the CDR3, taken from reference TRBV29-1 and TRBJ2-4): SAVISQKPSRDICQRGTSLTIQCQVDSQVTMMFWYRQQPGQSLTLIATANQGSEATYESGFVIDKFPISRPNLTFSTLTVSNMSPEDSSIYLCSVESARQGILAKNIQYFGAGTRLSVL.

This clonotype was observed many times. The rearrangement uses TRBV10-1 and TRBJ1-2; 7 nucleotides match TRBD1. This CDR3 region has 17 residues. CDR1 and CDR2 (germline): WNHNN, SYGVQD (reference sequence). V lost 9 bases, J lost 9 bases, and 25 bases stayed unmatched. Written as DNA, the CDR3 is TGCGCCAGGAGCCGGGATACCGCAGACAGGGCCCCTAGGCGCTACACCTTC. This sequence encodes CARSRDTADRAPRRYTF.

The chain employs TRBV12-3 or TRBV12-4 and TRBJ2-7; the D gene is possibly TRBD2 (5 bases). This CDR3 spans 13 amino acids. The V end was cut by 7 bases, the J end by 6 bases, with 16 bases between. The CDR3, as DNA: TGTGCCAGCACCGTCCAAACTAGTACCGAGCAGTACTTC. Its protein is CASTVQTSTEQYF.

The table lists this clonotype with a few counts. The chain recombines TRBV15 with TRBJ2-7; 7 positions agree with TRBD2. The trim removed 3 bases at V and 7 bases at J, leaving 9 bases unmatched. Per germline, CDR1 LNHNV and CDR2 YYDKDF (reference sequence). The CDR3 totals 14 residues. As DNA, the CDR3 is TGTGCCACCAGCAGGGCGACTAGCTGGAATGAGCAGTACTTC. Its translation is CATSRATSWNEQYF.

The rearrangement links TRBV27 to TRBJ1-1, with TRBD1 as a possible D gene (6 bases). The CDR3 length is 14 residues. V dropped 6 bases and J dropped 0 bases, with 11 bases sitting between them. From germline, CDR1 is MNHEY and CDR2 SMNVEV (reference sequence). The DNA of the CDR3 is TGTGCCAGCAGGGCGGACAGAATGAACACTGAAGCTTTCTTT. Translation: CASRADRMNTEAFF.

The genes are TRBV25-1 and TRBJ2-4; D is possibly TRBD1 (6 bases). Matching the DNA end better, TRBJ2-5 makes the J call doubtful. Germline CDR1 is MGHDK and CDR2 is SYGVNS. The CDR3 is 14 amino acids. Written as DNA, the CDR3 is TGTGCCAGCAGTCTGGCAGGGGCGATAGAGACCCAGTACTTC. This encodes CASSLAGAIETQYF.